The sequence of this T cell receptor beta chain was determined in a study of tissue T cells after allogeneic stem cell transplantation. Overall study context: Pathologist H&E review favored samples with visible lymphocytes for sequencing among multiple samples.

Enrolled prospectively were adult allogeneic hematopoietic cell transplant recipients whose graft-versus-host disease was steroid-refractory. Autopsy tissues included GI tract, liver, skin and lymphoid organs. The germline gives CDR1 LGHNT, CDR2 FRNRAP. V dropped 3 bases and J dropped 0 bases, with 12 bases sitting between them. The CDR3 is 16 amino acids. Comment on this clone: The target antigen is unknown.

Broader study findings: Limitations included a small, clinically heterogeneous cohort and limited sampling depth. Anatomically similar tissues had similar TCR repertoires within each patient.

Sequencing used immunoSEQ multiplex PCR; TCRdb keeps in-frame clones, though not all of them. The data hold some 3,100 clones, with about 64% observed a single time. The chain recombines TRBV12-5 with TRBJ2-1, with TRBD2 as a possible D gene (6 bases). The starting material was descending colon tissue, obtained at autopsy. The TCR originated in a male patient over 55 with steroid-refractory graft-versus-host disease after an allogeneic stem cell transplant. The graft donor may have given rise to some T cells. DNA of the CDR3: TGTGCTAGTGGTTTACGGATCGGGAGCTCCTACAATGAGCAGTTCTTC. Amino acid sequence: CASGLRIGSSYNEQFF.